One and the same sample provided the 14 T cell receptor beta chains below, sequenced in a study of brain T cells in children with intractable seizures. Method: immunoSEQ multiplex PCR; TCRdb's copy keeps in-frame clones and lacks some. The data contain roughly 110,000 clones, 94% of them seen just once; the ten biggest clones take up 3.8%. The source was peripheral blood, collected at surgery. These receptors originate from a boy in the first two years of life with hemimegalencephaly and intractable seizures.

This sequence joins TRBV9 and TRBJ2-3; D ambiguous. Germline V gene sequence: CDR1 SGDLS, CDR2 YYNGEE. The CDR3 runs to 14 residues. The ends were cut back, 0 bases at V and 0 bases at J, with 5 bases in the middle. CDR3 protein: CASSVDVSTDTQYF. The CDR3 region has the DNA TGTGCCAGCAGCGTAGATGTCAGCACAGATACGCAGTATTTT. Looking up the rest from reference TRBV9 and TRBJ2-3 gives the full variable domain: DSGVTQTPKHLITATGQRVTLRCSPRSGDLSVYWYQQSLDQGLQFLIQYYNGEERAKGNILERFSAQQFPDLHSELNLSSLELGDSALYFCASSVDVSTDTQYFGPGTRLTVL.

The V gene is TRBV18, the J gene TRBJ1-1; D gene uncertain. This CDR3 region has 17 residues. V gave up 0 bases and J gave up 0 bases, with 14 bases separating them. The V gene's germline CDR1 is KGHSH and CDR2 LQKENI. The CDR3 loop reads CASSPPLARRMNTEAFF. The CDR3 nucleotides are TGTGCCAGCTCACCACCGTTAGCCCGAAGGATGAACACTGAAGCTTTCTTT.

This clone showed up just once. V and J are TRBV29-1 and TRBJ1-1, with D unresolved. Germline values: CDR1 SQVTM, CDR2 ANQGSEA. Trimming took 6 bases from V and 6 from J, leaving 11 bases between them. CDR3 length equals 11 residues. For the CDR3, the DNA is TGCAGCGTAGGCGGTGGGTCTGAAGCTTTCTTT. Translation: CSVGGGSEAFF.

This clone was detected only once. The CDR3, as DNA: TGTGCCAGCAGTCACACACTCCGAAACAGGGGTCAAGCTTTCTTT. It translates to CASSHTLRNRGQAFF. The V gene is TRBV7-8, the J gene TRBJ1-1; 7 nucleotides agree with TRBD1. V was clipped by 6 bases and J by 9 bases; unmatched bases: 16. CDR1 and CDR2 from the germline V gene are SGHVS and FQNEAQ. This CDR3 contains 15 residues.

The chain carries TRBV10-3 and TRBJ2-2, with 12 bases aligning to TRBD2. Germline V gene lookup returns CDR1 ENHRY and CDR2 SYGVKD. The CDR3 length is 16 residues. V lost 6 bases, J lost 6 bases, and 8 bases stayed unmatched. The CDR3 DNA sequence: TGTGCCATCAGGCTTTCAACTAGCGGGAGGTCCGGGGAGCTGTTTTTT. This gives the protein CAIRLSTSGRSGELFF.

The gene calls are TRBV2 and TRBJ2-7, with D unclear. Trimming left V 5 bases short and J 2 bases short, with 22 bases between. The CDR3 has 17 amino acids. Germline loops: CDR1 SNHLY, CDR2 FYNNEI. Written as DNA, the CDR3 is TGTGCCAGCAGTCACCTTGGCAGACCCCGAGGTCCCTACGAGCAGTACTTC. Translating it yields CASSHLGRPRGPYEQYF. Drawing the rest from reference TRBV2 and TRBJ2-7, the complete variable domain is EPEVTQTPSHQVTQMGQEVILRCVPISNHLYFYWYRQILGQKVEFLVSFYNNEISEKSEIFDDQFSVERPDGSNFTLKIRSTKLEDSAMYFCASSHLGRPRGPYEQYFGPGTRLTVT.

The V call is TRBV5-4, the J call TRBJ2-1; D ambiguous. Trimming took 1 base from V and 9 from J, leaving 8 bases between them. CDR3 length: 12 residues. CDR1 and CDR2 from the germline V gene are SGHNT and YYREEE (reference sequence). The CDR3 nucleotides are TGTGCCAGCAGCTTGCTGAGGAGTGAGCAGTTCTTC. Residues: CASSLLRSEQFF.

The V and J genes are TRBV4-3 and TRBJ2-1; D is unresolved. The V and J ends lost 0 bases and 0 bases respectively, with 6 bases between them. Per germline, CDR1 LGHNA and CDR2 YSLEER. The CDR3 runs to 15 residues. For the CDR3, the DNA is TGCGCCAGCAGCCAAGAGCTGAGCTCCTACAATGAGCAGTTCTTC. It specifies CASSQELSSYNEQFF.

This chain links TRBV5-4 with TRBJ1-6, with D perhaps TRBD1 (5 bases). Deletions cut 1 base from V and 9 bases from J, with 17 bases between. Germline V gene sequence: CDR1 SGHNT, CDR2 YYREEE (reference sequence). The CDR3 loop spans 16 amino acids. Here the CDR3 DNA reads TGTGCCAGCAGCTTGAAGGACGCAAGGGGCCCTTCACCCCTCCACTTT. Protein: CASSLKDARGPSPLHF.

The chain uses TRBV11-2 and TRBJ2-7, with D possibly being TRBD1 (5 bases). This CDR3 comprises 14 residues. The V gene's germline CDR1 is SGHAT and CDR2 FQNNGV. The ends were cut back, 5 bases at V and 2 bases at J, with 13 bases in the middle. This CDR3 is CASSPMVQAYEQYF. In DNA form, the CDR3 reads TGTGCCAGCAGCCCGATGGTACAGGCCTACGAGCAGTACTTC. The complete variable domain, with remaining parts taken from reference TRBV11-2 and TRBJ2-7, reads EAGVAQSPRYKIIEKRQSVAFWCNPISGHATLYWYQQILGQGPKLLIQFQNNGVVDDSQLPKDRFSAERLKGVDSTLKIQPAKLEDSAVYLCASSPMVQAYEQYFGPGTRLTVT.

The V and J genes are TRBV10-3 and TRBJ1-6, with 7 nucleotides matching TRBD1. Germline V lookup: CDR1 ENHRY, CDR2 SYGVKD. V lost 10 bases, J lost 7 bases, and 4 bases stayed unmatched. The CDR3 runs 12 residues. CDR3 nucleotide sequence: TGTGCCACACAGGGGATCAATTCACCCCTCCACTTT. This encodes CATQGINSPLHF.

The rearrangement joins TRBV29-1 to TRBJ1-4; the D gene is possibly TRBD1 (5 bases). This CDR3 is built from 10 residues. Germline-derived CDR1 and CDR2 are SQVTM and ANQGSEA. The V end lost 7 bases, the J end lost 6 bases, and 6 bases lay between the germline ends. The DNA of the CDR3 is TGCAGCGGGGGGGATGAAAAACTGTTTTTT. Its translation: CSGGDEKLFF. The whole variable domain, remainder taken from reference TRBV29-1 and TRBJ1-4, is SAVISQKPSRDICQRGTSLTIQCQVDSQVTMMFWYRQQPGQSLTLIATANQGSEATYESGFVIDKFPISRPNLTFSTLTVSNMSPEDSSIYLCSGGDEKLFFGSGTQLSVL.

The sample holds one count of this clone. The chain combines TRBV6-5 with TRBJ2-5; tentative D call: TRBD2 (5 bases). Germline CDR1 is MNHEY and CDR2 is SVGAGI. The CDR3 runs 15 residues. Trimming removed 4 bases at V and 0 bases at J, with 12 bases between. CDR3 sequence (DNA): TGTGCCAGCAGTTCCGGCGGGCGGAACCAAGAGACCCAGTACTTC. It specifies CASSSGGRNQETQYF.

The chain combines TRBV24-1 with TRBJ1-2, with unresolved D. V shed 2 bases and J shed 8 bases, with 11 bases lying between them. Per germline, CDR1 KGHDR and CDR2 SFDVKD. CDR3 length equals 13 residues. CDR3 bases: TGTGCCACCAGTGATTCTCTCCGGAGGGGCTACACCTTC. This codes for CATSDSLRRGYTF.